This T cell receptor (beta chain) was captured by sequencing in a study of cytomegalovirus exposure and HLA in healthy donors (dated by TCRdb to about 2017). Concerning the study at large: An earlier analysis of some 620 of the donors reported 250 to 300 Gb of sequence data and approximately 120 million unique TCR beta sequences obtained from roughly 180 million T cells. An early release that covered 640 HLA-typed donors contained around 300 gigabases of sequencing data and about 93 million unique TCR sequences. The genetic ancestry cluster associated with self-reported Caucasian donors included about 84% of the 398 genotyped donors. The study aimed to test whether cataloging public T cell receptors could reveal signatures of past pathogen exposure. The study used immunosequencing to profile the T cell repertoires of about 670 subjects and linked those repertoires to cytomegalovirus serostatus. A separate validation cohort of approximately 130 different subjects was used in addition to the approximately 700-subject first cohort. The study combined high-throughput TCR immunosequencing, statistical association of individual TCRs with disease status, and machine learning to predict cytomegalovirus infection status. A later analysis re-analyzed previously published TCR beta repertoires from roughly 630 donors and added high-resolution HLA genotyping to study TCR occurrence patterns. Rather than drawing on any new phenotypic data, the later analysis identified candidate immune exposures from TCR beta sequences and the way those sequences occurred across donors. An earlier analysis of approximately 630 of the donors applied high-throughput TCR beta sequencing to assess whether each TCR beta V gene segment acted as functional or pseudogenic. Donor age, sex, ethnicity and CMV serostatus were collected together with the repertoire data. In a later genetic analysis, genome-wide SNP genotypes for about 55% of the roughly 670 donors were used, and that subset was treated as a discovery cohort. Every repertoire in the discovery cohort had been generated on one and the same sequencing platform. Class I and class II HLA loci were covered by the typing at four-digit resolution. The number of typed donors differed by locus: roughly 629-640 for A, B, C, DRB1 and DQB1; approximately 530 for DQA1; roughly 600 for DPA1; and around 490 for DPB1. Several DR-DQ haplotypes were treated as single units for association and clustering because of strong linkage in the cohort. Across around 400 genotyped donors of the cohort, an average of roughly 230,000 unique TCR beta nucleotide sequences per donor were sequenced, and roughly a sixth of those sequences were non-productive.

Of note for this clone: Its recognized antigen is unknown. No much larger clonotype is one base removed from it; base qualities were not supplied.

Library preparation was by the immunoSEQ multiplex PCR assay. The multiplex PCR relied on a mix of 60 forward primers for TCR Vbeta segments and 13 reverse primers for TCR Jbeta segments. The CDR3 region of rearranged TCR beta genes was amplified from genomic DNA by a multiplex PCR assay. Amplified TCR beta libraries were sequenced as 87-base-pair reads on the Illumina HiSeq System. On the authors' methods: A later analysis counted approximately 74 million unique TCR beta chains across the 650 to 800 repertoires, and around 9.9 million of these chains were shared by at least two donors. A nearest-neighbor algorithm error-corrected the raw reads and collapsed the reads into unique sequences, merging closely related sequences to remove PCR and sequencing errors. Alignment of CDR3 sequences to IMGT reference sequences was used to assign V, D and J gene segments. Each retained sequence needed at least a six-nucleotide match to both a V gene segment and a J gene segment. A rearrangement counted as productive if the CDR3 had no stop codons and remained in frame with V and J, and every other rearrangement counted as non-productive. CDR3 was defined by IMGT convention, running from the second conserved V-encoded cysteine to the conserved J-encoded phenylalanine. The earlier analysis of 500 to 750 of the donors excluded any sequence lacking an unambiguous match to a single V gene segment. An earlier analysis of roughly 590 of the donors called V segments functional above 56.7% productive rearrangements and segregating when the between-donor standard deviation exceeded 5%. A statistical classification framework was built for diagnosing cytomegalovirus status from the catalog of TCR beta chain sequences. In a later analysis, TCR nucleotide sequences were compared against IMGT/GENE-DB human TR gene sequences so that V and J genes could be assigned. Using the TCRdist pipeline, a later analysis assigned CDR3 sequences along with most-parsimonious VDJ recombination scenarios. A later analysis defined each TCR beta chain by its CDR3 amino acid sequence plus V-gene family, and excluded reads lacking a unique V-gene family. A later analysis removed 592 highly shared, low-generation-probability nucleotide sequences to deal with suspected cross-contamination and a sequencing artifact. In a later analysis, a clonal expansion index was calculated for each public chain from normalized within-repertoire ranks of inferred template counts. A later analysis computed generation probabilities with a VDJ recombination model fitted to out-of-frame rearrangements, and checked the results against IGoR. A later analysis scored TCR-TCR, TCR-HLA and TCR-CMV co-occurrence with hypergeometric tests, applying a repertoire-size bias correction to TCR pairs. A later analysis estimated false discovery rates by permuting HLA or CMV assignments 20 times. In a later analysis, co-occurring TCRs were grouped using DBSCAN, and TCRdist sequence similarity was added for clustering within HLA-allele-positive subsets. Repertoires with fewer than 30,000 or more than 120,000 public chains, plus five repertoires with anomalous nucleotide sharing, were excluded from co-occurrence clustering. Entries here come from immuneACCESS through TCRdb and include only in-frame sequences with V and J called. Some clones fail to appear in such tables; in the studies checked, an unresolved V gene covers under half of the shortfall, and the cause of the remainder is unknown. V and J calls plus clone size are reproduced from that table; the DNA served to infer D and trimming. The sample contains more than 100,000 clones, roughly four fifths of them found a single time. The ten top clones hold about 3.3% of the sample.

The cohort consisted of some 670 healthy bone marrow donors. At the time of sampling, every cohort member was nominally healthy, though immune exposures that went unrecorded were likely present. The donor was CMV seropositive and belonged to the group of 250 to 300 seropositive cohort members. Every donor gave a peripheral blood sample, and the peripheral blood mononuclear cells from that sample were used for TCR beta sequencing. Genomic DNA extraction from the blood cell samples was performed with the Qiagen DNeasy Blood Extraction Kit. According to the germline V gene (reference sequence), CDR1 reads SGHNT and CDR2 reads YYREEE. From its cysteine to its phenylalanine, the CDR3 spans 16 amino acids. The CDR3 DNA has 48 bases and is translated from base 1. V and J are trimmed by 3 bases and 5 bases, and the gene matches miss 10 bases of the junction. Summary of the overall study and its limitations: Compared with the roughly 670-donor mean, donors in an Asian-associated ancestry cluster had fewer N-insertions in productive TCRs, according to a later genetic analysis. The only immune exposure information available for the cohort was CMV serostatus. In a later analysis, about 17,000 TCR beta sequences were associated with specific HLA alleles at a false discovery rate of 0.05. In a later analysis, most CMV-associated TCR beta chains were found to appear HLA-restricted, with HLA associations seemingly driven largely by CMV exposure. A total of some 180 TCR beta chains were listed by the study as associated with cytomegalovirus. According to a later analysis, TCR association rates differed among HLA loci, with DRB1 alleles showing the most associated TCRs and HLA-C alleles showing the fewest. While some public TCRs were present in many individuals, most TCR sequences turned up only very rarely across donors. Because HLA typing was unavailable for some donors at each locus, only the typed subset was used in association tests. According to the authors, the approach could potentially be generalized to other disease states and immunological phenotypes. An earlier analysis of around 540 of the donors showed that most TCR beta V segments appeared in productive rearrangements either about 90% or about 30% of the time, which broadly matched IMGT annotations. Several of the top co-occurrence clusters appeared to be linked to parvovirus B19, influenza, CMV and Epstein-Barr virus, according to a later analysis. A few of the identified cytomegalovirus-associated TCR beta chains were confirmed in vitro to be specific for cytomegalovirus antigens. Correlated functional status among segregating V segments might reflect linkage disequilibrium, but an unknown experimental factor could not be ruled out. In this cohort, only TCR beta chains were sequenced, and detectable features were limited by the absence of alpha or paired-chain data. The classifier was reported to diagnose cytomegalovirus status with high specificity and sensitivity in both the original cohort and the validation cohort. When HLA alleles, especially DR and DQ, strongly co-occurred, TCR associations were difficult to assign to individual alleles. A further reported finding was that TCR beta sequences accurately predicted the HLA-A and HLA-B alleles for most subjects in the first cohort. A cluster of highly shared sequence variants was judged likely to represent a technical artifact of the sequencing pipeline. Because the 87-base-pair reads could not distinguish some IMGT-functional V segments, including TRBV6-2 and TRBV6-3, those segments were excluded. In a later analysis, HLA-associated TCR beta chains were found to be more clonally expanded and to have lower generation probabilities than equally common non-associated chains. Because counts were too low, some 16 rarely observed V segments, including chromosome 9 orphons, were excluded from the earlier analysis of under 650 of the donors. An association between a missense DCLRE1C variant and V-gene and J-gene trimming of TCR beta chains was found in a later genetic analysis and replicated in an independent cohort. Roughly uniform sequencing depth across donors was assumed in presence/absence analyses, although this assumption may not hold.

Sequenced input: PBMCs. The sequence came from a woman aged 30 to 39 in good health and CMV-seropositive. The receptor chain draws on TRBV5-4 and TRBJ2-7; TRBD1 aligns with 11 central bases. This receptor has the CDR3 CASSSVADRGLHEQYF. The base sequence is TGTGCCAGCAGCTCGGTGGCGGACAGGGGGCTACACGAGCAGTACTTC.